The TCR beta chain under discussion was sequenced for a study of liver allograft versus peripheral blood T cells. Overall study context: Recipients' peripheral blood served as the comparator for T cell receptor repertoires in transplanted livers.

A single record per CDR3 protein comes from TCRdb applying MiXCR to the reads. The repertoire holds several thousand distinct CDR3 sequences, under 20% seen once, with approximately 1.5% in the top ten. This clonotype is judged medium-sized. Its antigen is not identified. The ends were cut back, 5 bases at V and 0 bases at J, with 7 bases in the middle. This CDR3 comprises 13 residues. Study observations and caveats: Reportedly, liver allograft T cell receptor repertoires differed from peripheral blood ones.

The V call is TRBV12-3 or TRBV12-4, the J call TRBJ1-1; D remains ambiguous. This sequence was found in a human patient who had a liver transplant. Some T cells may be the graft donor's. CDR3 loop: CASSATVNTEAFF. The DNA of the CDR3 is TGTGCCAGCAGTGCGACGGTGAACACTGAAGCTTTCTTT.